This T cell receptor beta chain was captured in a study of T-cell memory formation after mild COVID-19. Using its own MiXCR run on the 5' RACE reads, TCRdb lists one record per CDR3 protein. The sample includes almost 250,000 distinct CDR3 sequences, 15% of them seen just once. Per the germline V gene, CDR1 is SGHDT and CDR2 is YYEEEE. The CDR3 has 14 residues. V was cut by 0 bases and J by 8 bases, with 12 bases left in between. This clonotype was recorded a few times. V and J are TRBV5-6 and TRBJ2-1; no definite D call. The clonotype was recovered from an adult woman who had mild COVID-19 (a few samples of this study predate the infection). Cell type and time point are not known. Sequencing used PBMCs or a T cell subset sorted from them (not recorded which). The chain's CDR3 is CASSLVQPGDEQFF. CDR3 DNA: TGTGCCAGCAGCTTGGTCCAGCCTGGGGATGAGCAGTTCTTC.